The sequence of this T cell receptor beta chain was determined in a study of blood T cell repertoires in COVID-19. Overall study: Whether acute or convalescent, the COVID-19 samples came from the United States, Italy and Spain. Nucleic acid was either cDNA or gDNA, and it came from T cells, B-cell-depleted T cells, or PBMCs.

Original analysis: Reference gene primer amplification in the assay estimated nucleated cell counts. Clones were read by immunoSEQ multiplex PCR, and TCRdb kept only the in-frame ones, dropping some. V and J calls and clone size are given by that table; D and trimming were obtained from the DNA. The sample lists around 80,000 clones, over 70% occurring once. This CDR3 region has 15 residues. The V gene lost 4 bases and the J gene lost 0 bases, with 9 bases spanning the gap. Germline V gene lookup returns CDR1 SGHVS and CDR2 FQNEAQ. The sequenced sample was peripheral blood. The rearrangement links TRBV7-8 to TRBJ1-4; possible D gene TRBD1, 5 bases. The receptor was derived from an elderly man with acute or convalescent COVID-19. The CDR3 DNA follows: TGTGCCAGCAGCTCCCAGGGCGCAACTAATGAAAAACTGTTTTTT. Its translation is CASSSQGATNEKLFF.